The 23 T cell receptor beta chains presented below share a single source sample, sequenced in a study of shared clonotypes between healthy human individuals. Data came from immunoSEQ multiplex PCR; TCRdb stores just in-frame clones and leaves some out. The sample has about 2.4 million clones; 85% to 95% are singletons. The sequencing input was naive CD4+ T cells sorted from blood. Subset meaning: CD45RA+ positively selected. All receptors come from a man aged 18-30 years in good health.

This chain joins TRBV30 and TRBJ2-7, with unresolved D. Germline V gene data show CDR1 as GTSNPN and CDR2 as SVGIG (reference sequence). Trimming pared 5 bases from V and 0 bases from J, leaving 11 bases between. The CDR3 contains 13 residues. CDR3 sequence: CAWYKLSSYEQYF. The CDR3 DNA reads TGTGCCTGGTATAAATTGAGCTCCTACGAGCAGTACTTC. Together with reference TRBV30 and TRBJ2-7, the CDR3 gives the full variable domain: SQTIHQWPATLVQPVGSPLSLECTVEGTSNPNLYWYRQAAGRGLQLLFYSVGIGQISSEVPQNLSASRPQDRQFILSSKKLLLSDSGFYLCAWYKLSSYEQYFGPGTRLTVT.

J is TRBJ2-7 and V is TRBV6-5, with 13 nucleotides matching TRBD2. V shed 6 bases, J shed 3 bases, and the junction held 5 bases outside the gene matches. Looked up from germline, CDR1 is MNHEY and CDR2 is SVGAGI. The CDR3 runs to 15 residues. The CDR3 sequence: CASSRLAGGLYEQYF. CDR3 coding DNA: TGTGCCAGCAGCCGACTAGCGGGGGGCCTCTACGAGCAGTACTTC.

V is TRBV14 and J is TRBJ1-1; the D is unclear. Germline values: CDR1 SGHDN, CDR2 FVKESK. With 4 bases removed from V and 1 base from J, the gap between germline ends came to 13 bases. The CDR3 loop spans 15 amino acids. In nucleotides, the CDR3 is TGTGCCAGCAGCCCTGTTAGAGGGTGGAACACTGAAGCTTTCTTT. It translates to CASSPVRGWNTEAFF.

V is TRBV28 and J is TRBJ2-7, with unresolved D. The CDR3 runs 12 residues. Germline CDR1 MDHEN, CDR2 SYDVKM. Trimming took off 7 bases at V and 7 bases at J, with 14 bases between the two ends. CDR3 sequence: CASTTTGDEQYF. The CDR3 nucleotides are TGTGCCAGCACCACCACCGGAGATGAGCAGTACTTC.

The rearrangement joins TRBV6-1 to TRBJ2-2, with 7 bases aligning to TRBD2. The CDR3 contains 15 residues. V lost 5 bases and J lost 0; bases outside the gene matches: 3. CDR1 is MNHNS, CDR2 SASEGT, per germline. In nucleotides, the CDR3 is TGTGCCAGCAGTCCGACTAGCCCGAACACCGGGGAGCTGTTTTTT. Encoded protein: CASSPTSPNTGELFF.

J is TRBJ1-1 and V is TRBV6-5; the D is unclear. Trimming took off 3 bases at V and 5 bases at J, with 7 bases between the two ends. The V gene's germline CDR1 is MNHEY and CDR2 SVGAGI. CDR3 length equals 12 residues. As DNA, the CDR3 is TGTGCCAGCAGTTATCCTAAAACTGAAGCTTTCTTT. It is translated as CASSYPKTEAFF.

This rearrangement joins TRBV19 to TRBJ1-6, with a weak D call TRBD1 (6 bases). CDR3 size: 14 residues. Trimming took off 5 bases at V and 6 bases at J, with 11 bases between the two ends. Germline V CDR1 and CDR2: LNHDA, SQIVND (reference sequence). The CDR3 loop reads CASSLGQLNSPLHF. CDR3 nucleotides: TGTGCCAGTAGTCTCGGACAGCTTAATTCACCCCTCCACTTT.

The V gene is TRBV9, the J gene TRBJ1-1; TRBD1 is a possible D gene (6 bases). Germline loops: CDR1 SGDLS, CDR2 YYNGEE. This CDR3 is built from 14 residues. The V end lost 4 bases, the J end lost 0 bases, and 10 bases lay between the germline ends. The CDR3 nucleotides are TGTGCCAGCAGCACCCAGGGGATGAACACTGAAGCTTTCTTT. Protein product: CASSTQGMNTEAFF.

In this sample, this clone turned up once. The chain carries TRBV5-1 and TRBJ2-2; a possible D gene is TRBD1 (6 bases). With 6 bases removed from V and 3 bases from J, the gap between germline ends came to 18 bases. The germline V gene encodes CDR1 SGHRS and CDR2 YFSETQ. The CDR3 spans 16 residues. CDR3 coding DNA: TGCGCCAGCACAGGGGTCACAATTGGGTACACCGGGGAGCTGTTTTTT. Protein product: CASTGVTIGYTGELFF.

As regards this clone: Other DNA sequences of this sample code for an identical CDR3. This chain joins TRBV19 and TRBJ1-1, with 8 positions matching TRBD1. CDR3 size: 15 residues. The V and J ends lost 5 bases and 1 base, in that order; junction bases with no gene match: 6. Looked up from germline, CDR1 is LNHDA and CDR2 is SQIVND (reference sequence). This chain's CDR3 is CASSPRTGWNTEAFF. CDR3 sequence (DNA): TGTGCCAGTAGTCCGCGGACAGGGTGGAACACTGAAGCTTTCTTT.

The rearrangement links TRBV5-1 to TRBJ2-6; 8 positions agree with TRBD1. V was pared by 2 bases and J by 0 bases, with 10 bases of the junction left unmatched. The CDR3 runs to 19 residues. In germline, CDR1 is SGHRS, CDR2 YFSETQ. Here the CDR3 reads CASSLANPGQDSGANVLTF. The CDR3 coding sequence is TGCGCCAGCAGCTTAGCGAATCCGGGACAGGACTCTGGGGCCAACGTCCTGACTTTC.

The chain couples TRBV7-9 to TRBJ2-5; maybe TRBD1 (7 bases). V was pared by 2 bases and J by 2 bases, with 15 bases between. The CDR3 totals 16 residues. CDR1 and CDR2 from the germline V gene are SEHNR and FQNEAQ (reference sequence). CDR3 sequence: CASSLLRGDRQETQYF. For the CDR3, the DNA is TGTGCCAGCAGCTTACTTAGGGGGGACAGACAAGAGACCCAGTACTTC.

This chain connects TRBV14 to TRBJ2-7; D unresolved. The CDR3 is 15 residues long. The V and J ends lost 2 bases and 2 bases respectively, with 13 bases between them. Germline V lookup: CDR1 SGHDN, CDR2 FVKESK. The CDR3 reads CASSQWAAGAYEQYF. DNA for the CDR3: TGTGCCAGCAGCCAATGGGCAGCTGGGGCCTACGAGCAGTACTTC. Full variable domain (missing parts from reference TRBV14 and TRBJ2-7): EAGVTQFPSHSVIEKGQTVTLRCDPISGHDNLYWYRRVMGKEIKFLLHFVKESKQDESGMPNNRFLAERTGGTYSTLKVQPAELEDSGVYFCASSQWAAGAYEQYFGPGTRLTVT.

This chain links TRBV2 with TRBJ2-1; tentatively, D is TRBD2 (5 bases). CDR1 is SNHLY, CDR2 FYNNEI, per germline. This CDR3 contains 15 residues. Trimming stripped 5 bases from V and 2 bases from J, with 13 bases between. CDR3 nucleotide sequence: TGTGCCAGCAGTCGGCTAGCAGCCCCCTACAATGAGCAGTTCTTC. Its translation is CASSRLAAPYNEQFF.

As to this clone: Other DNA variants within this sample encode the same CDR3. The chain links TRBV15 to TRBJ1-1, with D uncertain. This CDR3 is built from 15 residues. CDR1 LNHNV and CDR2 YYDKDF come from the germline V gene (reference sequence). Between the trimmed V and J ends, which lost 0 bases and 2 bases, there was a span of 10 bases. The CDR3: CATSREGFVNTEAFF. DNA for the CDR3: TGTGCCACCAGCAGAGAGGGGTTCGTTAACACTGAAGCTTTCTTT.

The chain employs TRBV30 and TRBJ2-1, with TRBD2 matching 8 bases. Trimming at V came to 4 bases and at J to 6 bases, leaving 8 bases not matched to a gene. This CDR3 region has 14 residues. Germline V gene lookup returns CDR1 GTSNPN and CDR2 SVGIG (reference sequence). The CDR3 spells CAWNPTGTSNEQFF. The DNA of the CDR3 is TGTGCCTGGAACCCCACCGGGACTAGCAATGAGCAGTTCTTC. Using reference TRBV30 and TRBJ2-1 for the parts outside the CDR3, the full variable domain is SQTIHQWPATLVQPVGSPLSLECTVEGTSNPNLYWYRQAAGRGLQLLFYSVGIGQISSEVPQNLSASRPQDRQFILSSKKLLLSDSGFYLCAWNPTGTSNEQFFGPGTRLTVL.

This CDR3 reads CASSIDGGRGETQYF. The CDR3 DNA follows: TGTGCCAGTAGTATAGACGGGGGGCGAGGAGAGACCCAGTACTTC. V usage is TRBV19 and J usage is TRBJ2-5; D possibly corresponds to TRBD2 (7 bases). Germline lookup yields CDR1 LNHDA and CDR2 SQIVND (reference sequence). The CDR3 extends over 15 amino acids. The V end lost 0 bases, the J end lost 4 bases, and 12 bases lay between the germline ends.

The chain is built from TRBV11-3 and TRBJ2-5; perhaps TRBD2 as D (6 bases). V gave up 4 bases and J gave up 5 bases, with 11 bases separating them. Germline V gene lookup returns CDR1 SGHNT and CDR2 YENEEA. The CDR3 runs 13 residues. CDR3 sequence reads: CASSYGEDETQYF. Here the CDR3 DNA reads TGTGCCAGCAGCTACGGGGAGGACGAGACCCAGTACTTC.

The V gene is TRBV7-9, the J gene TRBJ2-1; possible D gene TRBD2, 5 bases. Trimming cost V 2 bases and J 7 bases, with 12 bases left between them. Germline V CDR1 and CDR2: SEHNR, FQNEAQ (reference sequence). CDR3 length equals 14 residues. CDR3 region: CASSLIVGANEQFF. CDR3 DNA: TGTGCCAGCAGCTTAATAGTGGGAGCAAATGAGCAGTTCTTC.

This chain connects TRBV28 to TRBJ1-2, with 8 positions matching TRBD1. CDR1 is MDHEN, CDR2 SYDVKM, per germline. The V and J ends lost 6 bases and 5 bases, in that order; junction bases with no gene match: 11. The CDR3 is 15 amino acids. The CDR3 protein is CASRYTTGGDYGYTF. The CDR3, as DNA: TGTGCCAGCAGATACACCACAGGGGGTGATTATGGCTACACCTTC.

In regard to this clone: The same CDR3 arises from other DNA sequences in this sample as well. V gene TRBV11-2 combines with J gene TRBJ2-5; no reliable D call. This CDR3 has 13 amino acids. V lost 1 base to trimming and J lost 2 bases, with 5 bases between them. Germline V gives CDR1 SGHAT, CDR2 FQNNGV. CDR3 in DNA: TGTGCCAGCAGCTTAGGCCTTCAAGAGACCCAGTACTTC. It encodes CASSLGLQETQYF.

The rearrangement joins TRBV2 to TRBJ2-3, with D tentatively TRBD1 or TRBD2 (5 bases each). The CDR3 loop spans 14 amino acids. The V and J ends lost 6 bases and 4 bases respectively, with 14 bases between them. The germline V gene encodes CDR1 SNHLY and CDR2 FYNNEI. Here the CDR3 DNA reads TGTGCCAGCAGGCCGTCCGGGGCCCCAGATACGCAGTATTTT. It codes for CASRPSGAPDTQYF.

CDR3 nucleotides: TGTGCCAGCGGACGCGAGGCCAGGGCCAATCAGCCCCAGCATTTT. As protein: CASGREARANQPQHF. The genes are TRBV6-1 and TRBJ1-5; perhaps TRBD1 as D (5 bases). The CDR3 has 15 residues. Germline CDR1 reads MNHNS; CDR2 reads SASEGT. The germline V and J ends were trimmed by 8 bases and 3 bases, with 17 bases remaining between them.